The present T cell receptor (beta chain) was sequenced within a study of T cell clusters in autoimmune cytopenias. Approximately 36,000 genome equivalents of blood DNA were amplified for TRB. Multiplex touch-down PCR amplified TRB using TRB-A and TRB-B pools in one tube. TCRdb reprocessed the multiplex PCR reads; each CDR3 protein has one entry and no DNA is given. Across some 2,700 distinct CDR3 sequences, the top ten clones capture roughly 25% of the sample. CDR1 is KGHDR, CDR2 SFDVKD, per germline. This CDR3 is built from 13 residues. The V gene is TRBV24-1, the J gene TRBJ1-4. Specimen: peripheral blood. The clonotype comes from a human donor with an autoimmune cytopenia or autoimmune hepatitis (not recorded which). CDR3 residues: CATNLLGSEKLFF.